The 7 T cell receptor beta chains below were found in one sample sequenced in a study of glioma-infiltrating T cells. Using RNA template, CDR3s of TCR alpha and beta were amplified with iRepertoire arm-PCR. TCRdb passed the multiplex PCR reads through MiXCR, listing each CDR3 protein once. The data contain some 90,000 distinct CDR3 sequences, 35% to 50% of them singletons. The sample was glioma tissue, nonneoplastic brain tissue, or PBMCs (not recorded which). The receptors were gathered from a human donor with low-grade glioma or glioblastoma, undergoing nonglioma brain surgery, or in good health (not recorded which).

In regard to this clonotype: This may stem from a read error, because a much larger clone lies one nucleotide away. The DNA for the CDR3 is TGTGCCAGCAGCGCAGGAGGTTGGGGGGATGAAGCTTTCTTT. It translates to CASSAGGWGDEAFF. The chain is built from TRBV9 and TRBJ1-1; D perhaps matches TRBD1 (5 bases). Germline CDR1 and CDR2: SGDLS and YYNGEE. Trimming shortened V by 3 bases and J by 7 bases, and 16 bases separated the two germline ends. The CDR3 is made up of 14 amino acids.

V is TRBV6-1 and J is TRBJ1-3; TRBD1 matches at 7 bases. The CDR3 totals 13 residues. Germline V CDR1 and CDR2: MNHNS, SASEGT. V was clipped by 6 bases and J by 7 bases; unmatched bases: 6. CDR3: CASRAGGENTIYF. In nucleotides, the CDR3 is TGTGCCAGCAGGGCAGGGGGAGAGAACACCATATATTTT.

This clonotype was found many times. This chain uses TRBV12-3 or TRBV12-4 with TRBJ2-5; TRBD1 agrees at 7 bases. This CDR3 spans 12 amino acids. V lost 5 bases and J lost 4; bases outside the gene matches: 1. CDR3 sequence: CASSNRGETQYF. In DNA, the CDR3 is TGTGCCAGCAGTAACAGGGGAGAGACCCAGTACTTC.

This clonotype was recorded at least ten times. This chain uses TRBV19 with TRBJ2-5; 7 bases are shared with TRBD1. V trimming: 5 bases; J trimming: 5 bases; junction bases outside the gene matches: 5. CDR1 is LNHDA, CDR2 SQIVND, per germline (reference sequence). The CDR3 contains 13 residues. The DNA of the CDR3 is TGTGCCAGTAGTCGACAGGGTCGGGAGACCCAGTACTTC. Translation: CASSRQGRETQYF.

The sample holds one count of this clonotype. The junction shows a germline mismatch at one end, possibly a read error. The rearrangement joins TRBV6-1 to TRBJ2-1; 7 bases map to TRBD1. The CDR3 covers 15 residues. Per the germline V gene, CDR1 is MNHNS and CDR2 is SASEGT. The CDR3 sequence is CASRFGEGAYNEQFF. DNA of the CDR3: TGCGCCAGCAGATTCGGTGAGGGGGCTTACAATGAGCAGTTCTTC.

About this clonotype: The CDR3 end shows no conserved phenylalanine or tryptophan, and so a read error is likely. The CDR3 region has the DNA TGTGCCAGCAGTGGACAGTGGCGTAGCGGGGGGCGACACAATGAGCAGTTCTTA. Its translation is CASSGQWRSGGRHNEQFL. The V gene is TRBV6-2 or TRBV6-3, the J gene TRBJ2-1, with 10 bases matching TRBD2. CDR1 and CDR2 (germline): MNHEY, SVGEGT. J lost 5 bases, V lost 5 bases, and 15 bases had no gene match. This CDR3 has 18 residues.

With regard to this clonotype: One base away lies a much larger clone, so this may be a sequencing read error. CDR3 amino acids: CASSGLGQNITNTEAFF. The CDR3 DNA reads TGTGCCAGCAGTGGTCTGGGACAGAATATTACGAACACTGAAGCTTTCTTT. The rearrangement uses TRBV12-3 or TRBV12-4 and TRBJ1-1, with TRBD1 identical over 7 bases. There are 17 residues in the CDR3. J was trimmed by 1 base and V by 5 bases; bases with no gene match: 13.